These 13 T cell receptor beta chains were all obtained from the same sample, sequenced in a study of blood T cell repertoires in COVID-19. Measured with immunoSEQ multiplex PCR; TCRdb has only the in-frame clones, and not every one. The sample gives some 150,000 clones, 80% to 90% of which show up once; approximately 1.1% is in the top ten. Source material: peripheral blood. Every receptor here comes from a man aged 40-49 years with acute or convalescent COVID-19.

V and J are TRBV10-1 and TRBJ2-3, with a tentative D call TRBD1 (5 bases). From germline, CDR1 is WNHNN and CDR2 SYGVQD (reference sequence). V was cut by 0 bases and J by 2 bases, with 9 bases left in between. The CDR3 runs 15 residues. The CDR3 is CASSESQGPTDTQYF. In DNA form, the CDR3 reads TGCGCCAGCAGTGAGTCGCAGGGTCCCACAGATACGCAGTATTTT.

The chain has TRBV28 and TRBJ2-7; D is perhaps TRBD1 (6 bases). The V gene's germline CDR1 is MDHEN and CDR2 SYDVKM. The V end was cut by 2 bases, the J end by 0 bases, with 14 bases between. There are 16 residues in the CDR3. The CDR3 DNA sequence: TGTGCCAGCAGTTTACACAGGGTTCCCCTCTCCTACGAGCAGTACTTC. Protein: CASSLHRVPLSYEQYF. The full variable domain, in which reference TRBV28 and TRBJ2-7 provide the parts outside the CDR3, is DVKVTQSSRYLVKRTGEKVFLECVQDMDHENMFWYRQDPGLGLRLIYFSYDVKMKEKGDIPEGYSVSREKKERFSLILESASTNQTSMYLCASSLHRVPLSYEQYFGPGTRLTVT.

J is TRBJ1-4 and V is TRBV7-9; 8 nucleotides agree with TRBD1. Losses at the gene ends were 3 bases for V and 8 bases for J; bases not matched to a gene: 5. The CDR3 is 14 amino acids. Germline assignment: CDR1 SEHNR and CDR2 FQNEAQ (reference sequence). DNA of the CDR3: TGTGCCAGCAGCTTCGGACAGGGCAGAGAAAAACTGTTTTTT. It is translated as CASSFGQGREKLFF.

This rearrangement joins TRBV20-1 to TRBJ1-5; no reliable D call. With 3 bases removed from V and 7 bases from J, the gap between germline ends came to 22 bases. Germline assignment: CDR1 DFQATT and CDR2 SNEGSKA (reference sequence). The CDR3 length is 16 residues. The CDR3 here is CSASSPAIREGQPQHF. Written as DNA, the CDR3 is TGCAGTGCTAGTTCCCCGGCCATTCGGGAGGGCCAGCCCCAGCATTTT.

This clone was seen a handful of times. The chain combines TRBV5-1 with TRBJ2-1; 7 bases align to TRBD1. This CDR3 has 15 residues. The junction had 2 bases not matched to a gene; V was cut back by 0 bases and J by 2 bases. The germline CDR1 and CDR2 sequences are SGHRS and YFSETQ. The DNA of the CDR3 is TGCGCCAGCAGCTTGGGACAGGGCCCCTACAATGAGCAGTTCTTC. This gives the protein CASSLGQGPYNEQFF.

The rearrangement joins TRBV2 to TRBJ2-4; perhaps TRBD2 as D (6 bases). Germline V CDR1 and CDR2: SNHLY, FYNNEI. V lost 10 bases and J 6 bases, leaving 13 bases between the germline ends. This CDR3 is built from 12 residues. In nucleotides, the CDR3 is TGTGCCACGGGGGACCGAAGAAACATTCAGTACTTC. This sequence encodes CATGDRRNIQYF. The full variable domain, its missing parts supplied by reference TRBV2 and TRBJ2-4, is EPEVTQTPSHQVTQMGQEVILRCVPISNHLYFYWYRQILGQKVEFLVSFYNNEISEKSEIFDDQFSVERPDGSNFTLKIRSTKLEDSAMYFCATGDRRNIQYFGAGTRLSVL.

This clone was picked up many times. The CDR3 sequence is CASSDPGTEYGYTF. CDR3 coding DNA: TGTGCCAGCAGTGATCCCGGGACTGAATATGGCTACACCTTC. The rearrangement uses TRBV6-1 and TRBJ1-2; tentative D call: TRBD1 (5 bases). The CDR3 is 14 amino acids. CDR1 is MNHNS, CDR2 SASEGT, per germline. Trimming shortened V by 3 bases and J by 5 bases, and 13 bases separated the two germline ends.

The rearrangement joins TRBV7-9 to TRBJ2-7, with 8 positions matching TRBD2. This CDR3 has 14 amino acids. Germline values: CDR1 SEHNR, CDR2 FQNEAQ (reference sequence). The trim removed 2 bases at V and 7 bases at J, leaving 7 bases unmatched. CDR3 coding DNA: TGTGCCAGCAGCTTATCCGGGACTAGTGGTGAGCAGTACTTC. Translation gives CASSLSGTSGEQYF.

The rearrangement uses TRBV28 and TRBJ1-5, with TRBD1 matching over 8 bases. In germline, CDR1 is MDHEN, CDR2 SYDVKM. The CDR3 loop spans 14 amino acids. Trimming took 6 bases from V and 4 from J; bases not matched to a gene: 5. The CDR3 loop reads CASRFDRGNQPQHF. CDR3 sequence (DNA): TGTGCCAGCAGATTCGACAGGGGAAATCAGCCCCAGCATTTT.

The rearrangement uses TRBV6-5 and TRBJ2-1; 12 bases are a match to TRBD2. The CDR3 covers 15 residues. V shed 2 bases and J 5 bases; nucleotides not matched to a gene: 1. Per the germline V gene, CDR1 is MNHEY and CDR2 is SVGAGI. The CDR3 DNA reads TGTGCCAGCAGTTACGGACTAGCGGGGCACAATGAGCAGTTCTTC. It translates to CASSYGLAGHNEQFF.

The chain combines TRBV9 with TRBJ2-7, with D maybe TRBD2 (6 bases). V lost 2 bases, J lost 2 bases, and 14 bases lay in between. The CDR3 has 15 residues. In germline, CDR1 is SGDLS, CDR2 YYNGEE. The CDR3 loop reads CASSVGGDATYEQYF. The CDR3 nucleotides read TGTGCCAGCAGCGTGGGCGGGGATGCGACCTACGAGCAGTACTTC. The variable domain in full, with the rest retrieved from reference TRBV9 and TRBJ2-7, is DSGVTQTPKHLITATGQRVTLRCSPRSGDLSVYWYQQSLDQGLQFLIQYYNGEERAKGNILERFSAQQFPDLHSELNLSSLELGDSALYFCASSVGGDATYEQYFGPGTRLTVT.

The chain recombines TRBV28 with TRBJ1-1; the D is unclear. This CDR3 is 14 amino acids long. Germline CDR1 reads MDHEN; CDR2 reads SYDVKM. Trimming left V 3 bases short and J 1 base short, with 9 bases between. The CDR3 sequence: CASSLIPRNTEAFF. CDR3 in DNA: TGTGCCAGCAGTTTGATTCCGAGGAACACTGAAGCTTTCTTT.

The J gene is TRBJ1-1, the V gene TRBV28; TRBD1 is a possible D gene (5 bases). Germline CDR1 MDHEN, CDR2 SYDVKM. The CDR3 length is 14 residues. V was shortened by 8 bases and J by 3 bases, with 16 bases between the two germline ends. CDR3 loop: CASSPPGGYTEAFF. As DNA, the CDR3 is TGTGCCAGCTCCCCCCCCGGGGGGTACACTGAAGCTTTCTTT.